The 10 T cell receptor beta chains presented below share a single source sample, sequenced in a study of blood T cell repertoires in COVID-19. Some clones are missing from TCRdb's copy, which holds only in-frame ones; the method was immunoSEQ multiplex PCR. This sample has around 260,000 clones, with less than 90% found just once. The sequenced sample consisted of peripheral blood. These TCRs come from a human donor in a cohort sampled during active COVID-19.

The rearrangement links TRBV7-8 to TRBJ1-3, with D uncertain. V dropped 2 bases and J dropped 0 bases, with 5 bases sitting between them. Germline-derived CDR1 and CDR2 are SGHVS and FQNEAQ. The CDR3 has 14 residues. CDR3 sequence reads: CASSLSVSGNTIYF. The CDR3 region has the DNA TGTGCCAGCAGCTTATCAGTCTCTGGAAACACCATATATTTT.

The chain has TRBV10-1 and TRBJ2-7; D ambiguous. Germline CDR1 and CDR2: WNHNN and SYGVQD (reference sequence). The CDR3 is 12 amino acids. V shed 2 bases and J shed 3 bases, with 5 bases lying between them. The CDR3 nucleotides are TGCGCCAGCAGTGAGAACAGCTACGAGCAGTACTTC. The encoded protein is CASSENSYEQYF.

The V call is TRBV3-1 (or the pseudogene TRBV3-2), the J call TRBJ2-7; 13 nucleotides match TRBD2. From germline, CDR1 is LGHDT and CDR2 YNNKEL (reference sequence). There are 16 residues in the CDR3. The V and J ends lost 3 bases and 4 bases, in that order; junction bases with no gene match: 6. DNA for the CDR3: TGTGCCAGCAGCCACGCAACTAGCGGGAGGGGATACGAGCAGTACTTC. Translated: CASSHATSGRGYEQYF.

This clone has just one count. The J gene is TRBJ1-3, the V gene TRBV29-1; no definite D call. The CDR3 length is 12 residues. Germline V CDR1 and CDR2: SQVTM, ANQGSEA. Trimming stripped 4 bases from V and 2 bases from J, with 6 bases between. This CDR3 is CSVASAGNTIYF. The CDR3 coding sequence is TGCAGCGTTGCGAGCGCTGGAAACACCATATATTTT.

This clone was seen a single time. The DNA of the CDR3 is TGTGCCAGCAGTCCGGGTTACCCCGTGGAGCAGTACTTC. Translating it yields CASSPGYPVEQYF. The V and J genes are TRBV12-3 or TRBV12-4 and TRBJ2-7; D is undetermined. The CDR3 spans 13 residues. The germline V and J ends were trimmed by 5 bases and 7 bases, with 15 bases remaining between them.

This clone has a handful of counts. The chain combines TRBV19 with TRBJ2-7, with TRBD1 identical over 8 bases. In germline, CDR1 is LNHDA, CDR2 SQIVND (reference sequence). J lost 2 bases, V lost 3 bases, and 6 bases had no gene match. The CDR3 consists of 15 residues. CDR3 bases: TGTGCCAGTAGTATTAGTGGGACAGGCACCTACGAGCAGTACTTC. Encoded protein: CASSISGTGTYEQYF.

V usage is TRBV7-9 and J usage is TRBJ1-5, with 7 bases matching TRBD1. The V gene's germline CDR1 is SEHNR and CDR2 FQNEAQ (reference sequence). J gave up 0 bases and V 5 bases, and 4 bases lay outside the gene matches. CDR3 size: 15 residues. Written as DNA, the CDR3 is TGTGCCAGCAGCAACCGGGACAGTAGCAATCAGCCCCAGCATTTT. Amino acids: CASSNRDSSNQPQHF. Full variable domain (rest looked up from reference TRBV7-9 and TRBJ1-5): DTGVSQNPRHKITKRGQNVTFRCDPISEHNRLYWYRQTLGQGPEFLTYFQNEAQLEKSRLLSDRFSAERPKGSFSTLEIQRTEQGDSAMYLCASSNRDSSNQPQHFGDGTRLSIL.

The V call is TRBV7-9, the J call TRBJ2-3; D not certain. The CDR3 spans 12 residues. Trimming shortened V by 6 bases and J by 1 base, and 5 bases separated the two germline ends. Germline CDR1 SEHNR, CDR2 FQNEAQ (reference sequence). The chain's CDR3 is CASRLGTDTQYF. CDR3 nucleotides: TGTGCCAGCAGACTGGGCACAGATACGCAGTATTTT.

This clone showed up just a few times. This chain joins TRBV18 and TRBJ1-1; no firm D call. CDR1 is KGHSH, CDR2 LQKENI, per germline. The CDR3 covers 13 residues. V lost 4 bases, J lost 4 bases, and 10 bases lay in between. The CDR3 protein is CASSQRAGTEAFF. In nucleotides, the CDR3 is TGTGCCAGCTCACAACGGGCGGGCACTGAAGCTTTCTTT.

This clone was seen a handful of times. For the CDR3, the DNA is TGTGCCAGCTCTCTTTCAAACACCATATATTTT. Translated: CASSLSNTIYF. J is TRBJ1-3 and V is TRBV18; no definite D call. Germline CDR1 reads KGHSH; CDR2 reads LQKENI. V gave up 6 bases and J gave up 6 bases, with 6 bases separating them. The CDR3 is 11 residues long.